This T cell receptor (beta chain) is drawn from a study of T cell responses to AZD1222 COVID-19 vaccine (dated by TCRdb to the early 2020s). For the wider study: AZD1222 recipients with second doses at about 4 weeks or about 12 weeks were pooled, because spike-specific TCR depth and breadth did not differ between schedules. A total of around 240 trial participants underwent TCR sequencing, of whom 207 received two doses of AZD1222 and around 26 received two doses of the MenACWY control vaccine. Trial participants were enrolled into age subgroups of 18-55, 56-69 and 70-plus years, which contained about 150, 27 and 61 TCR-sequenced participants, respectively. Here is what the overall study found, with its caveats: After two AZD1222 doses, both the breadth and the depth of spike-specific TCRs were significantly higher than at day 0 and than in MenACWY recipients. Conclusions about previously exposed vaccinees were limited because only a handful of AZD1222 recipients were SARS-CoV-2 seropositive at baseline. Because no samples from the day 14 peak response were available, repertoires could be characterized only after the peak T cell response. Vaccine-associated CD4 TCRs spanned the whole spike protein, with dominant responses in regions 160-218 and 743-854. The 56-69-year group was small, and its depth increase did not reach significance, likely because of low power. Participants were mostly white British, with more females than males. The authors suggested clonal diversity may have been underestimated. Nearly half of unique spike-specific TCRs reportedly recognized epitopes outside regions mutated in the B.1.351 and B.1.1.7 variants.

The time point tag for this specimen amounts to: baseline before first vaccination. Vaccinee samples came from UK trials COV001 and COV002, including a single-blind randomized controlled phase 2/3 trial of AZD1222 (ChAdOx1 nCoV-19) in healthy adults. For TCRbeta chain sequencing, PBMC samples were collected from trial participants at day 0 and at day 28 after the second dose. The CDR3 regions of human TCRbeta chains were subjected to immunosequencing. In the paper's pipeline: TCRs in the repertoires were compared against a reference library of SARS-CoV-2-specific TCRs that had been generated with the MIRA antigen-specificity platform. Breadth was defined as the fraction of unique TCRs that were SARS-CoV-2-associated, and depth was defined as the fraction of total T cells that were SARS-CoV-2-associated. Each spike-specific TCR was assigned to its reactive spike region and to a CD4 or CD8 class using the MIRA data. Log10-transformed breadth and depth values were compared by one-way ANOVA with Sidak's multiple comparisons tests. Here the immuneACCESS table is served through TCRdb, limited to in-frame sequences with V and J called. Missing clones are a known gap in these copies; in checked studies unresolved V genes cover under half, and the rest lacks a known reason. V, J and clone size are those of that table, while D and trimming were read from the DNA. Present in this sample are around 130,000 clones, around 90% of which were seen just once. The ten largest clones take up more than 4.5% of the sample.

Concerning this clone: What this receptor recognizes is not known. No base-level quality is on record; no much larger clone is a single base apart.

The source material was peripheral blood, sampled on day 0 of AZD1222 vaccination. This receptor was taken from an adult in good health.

The CDR3 reads as follows: CAWSSGFADYGYTF. The DNA reads TGTGCCTGGAGTTCTGGGTTTGCCGACTATGGCTACACCTTC. The chain is encoded by TRBV30 joined to TRBJ1-2; the D gene remains uncertain. Spanning cysteine to phenylalanine, the CDR3 consists of 14 amino acids. The CDR3 DNA has 42 bases and is translated from base 1. V gives up 2 bases and J gives up 3 bases, and the segment between their germline ends measures 13 bases. According to the germline V gene (reference sequence), CDR1 reads GTSNPN and CDR2 reads SVGIG.